This record covers a single T cell receptor (beta chain). Its antigen is currently unknown. Intraepithelial and lamina propria lymphocytes were isolated from graft specimens. The data belong to a study of graft-versus-host responses after intestinal transplantation. For the study at large: Recipients got multivisceral, liver-intestinal, or isolated intestinal transplants. Among the recipients, all got anti-thymocyte globulin induction and then tacrolimus and steroids for around 3 years.

V gave up 7 bases and J gave up 0 bases, with 11 bases separating them. The CDR3 has 14 residues. Germline loops: CDR1 LNHDA, CDR2 SQIVND (reference sequence). The assay was immunoSEQ multiplex PCR, and TCRdb's table has in-frame clones only and misses some. The sample includes about 1,000 clones, over 70% seen only once; the top ten take about 20%. The study's findings and limits: With peak circulating GvH clone levels came an association with early post-transplant HvG declines. GvH clones turned up in recipient marrow; some had shown up first in ileum or blood.

The rearrangement uses TRBV19 and TRBJ2-3; D perhaps matches TRBD1 (6 bases). The sequence was collected from a human patient who received an intestinal transplant, so some T cells may come from the graft donor. The sequencing used ileum tissue, collected 109 days after intestinal transplant. Here the CDR3 DNA reads TGTGCCAGTACCAGGGGAGCTAGCACAGATACGCAGTATTTT. Protein: CASTRGASTDTQYF.